These 11 T cell receptor beta chains share one sample of origin, sequenced in a study of shared clonotypes between healthy human individuals. Sequenced by immunoSEQ multiplex PCR; TCRdb stores in-frame clones only, minus some. The repertoire holds about 660,000 clones, with around 72% as singletons. Sequencing used memory CD4+ T cells sorted from blood. Noted subset: CD45RA-negative fraction. The receptors originated from a woman aged 25 to 39 in good health.

The chain is built from TRBV9 and TRBJ1-2; TRBD1 is a possible D gene (5 bases). The CDR3 loop spans 14 amino acids. Per germline, CDR1 SGDLS and CDR2 YYNGEE. V was cut by 0 bases and J by 7 bases, with 13 bases left in between. The CDR3 sequence: CASSVEEGRSGYTF. CDR3 bases: TGTGCCAGCAGCGTAGAGGAGGGGCGGTCTGGCTACACCTTC.

The genes are TRBV30 and TRBJ2-7, with 7 bases aligning to TRBD2. The ends lost 4 bases at V and 7 bases at J; junction bases unmatched: 16. The CDR3 contains 15 residues. Germline-derived CDR1 and CDR2 are GTSNPN and SVGIG (reference sequence). CDR3 sequence (DNA): TGTGCCTGGATAGCGGCCCGAGCGGGGCATAAAGAGCAGTACTTC. It specifies CAWIAARAGHKEQYF.

The CDR3: CASSLDRTNEKLFF. The CDR3 coding sequence is TGCGCCAGCAGCTTGGACAGAACTAATGAAAAACTGTTTTTT. This rearrangement joins TRBV5-1 to TRBJ1-4; D gene ambiguous. In germline, CDR1 is SGHRS, CDR2 YFSETQ. The CDR3 consists of 14 residues. V was shortened by 0 bases and J by 1 base, with 4 bases between the two germline ends. Drawing the rest from reference TRBV5-1 and TRBJ1-4, the complete variable domain is KAGVTQTPRYLIKTRGQQVTLSCSPISGHRSVSWYQQTPGQGLQFLFEYFSETQRNKGNFPGRFSGRQFSNSRSEMNVSTLELGDSALYLCASSLDRTNEKLFFGSGTQLSVL.

This clone was observed a handful of times. This CDR3 is also generated by other DNA sequences in the sample. The genes are TRBV5-1 and TRBJ2-6; D unresolved. Trimming cost V 1 base and J 0 bases, with 8 bases left between them. The germline gives CDR1 SGHRS, CDR2 YFSETQ. CDR3 length: 16 amino acids. The CDR3 region is CASSLSPSSGANVLTF. In nucleotides, the CDR3 is TGCGCCAGCAGCTTGTCTCCCAGCTCTGGGGCCAACGTCCTGACTTTC.

The CDR3: CSVTGQLDSYEQYF. The CDR3 nucleotides are TGCAGCGTGACGGGACAGCTAGACTCCTACGAGCAGTACTTC. This chain uses TRBV29-1 with TRBJ2-7, with 7 positions matching TRBD1. Per germline, CDR1 SQVTM and CDR2 ANQGSEA. The CDR3 extends over 14 amino acids. Trimming at V came to 6 bases and at J to 0 bases, leaving 8 bases not matched to a gene.

This sequence joins TRBV11-2 and TRBJ2-7; D gene ambiguous. CDR3 length: 12 amino acids. Per the germline V gene, CDR1 is SGHAT and CDR2 is FQNNGV. Trimming removed 3 bases at V and 3 bases at J, with 6 bases between. The CDR3 here is CASSFGGYEQYF. For the CDR3, the DNA is TGTGCCAGCAGCTTTGGCGGCTACGAGCAGTACTTC.

The chain recombines TRBV2 with TRBJ2-7; 10 bases align to TRBD1. Germline V lookup: CDR1 SNHLY, CDR2 FYNNEI. V gave up 10 bases and J gave up 1 base; unmatched junction bases: 7. This CDR3 contains 14 residues. CDR3: CAINGDRGSYEQYF. The DNA of the CDR3 is TGTGCCATAAACGGGGACAGGGGATCCTACGAGCAGTACTTC.

The chain has TRBV2 and TRBJ2-7; tentatively, D is TRBD1 (6 bases). V dropped 7 bases and J dropped 4 bases, with 14 bases sitting between them. In germline, CDR1 is SNHLY, CDR2 FYNNEI. CDR3 length: 13 residues. The CDR3 is CASNPQGIYEQYF. The CDR3 region has the DNA TGTGCCAGCAATCCGCAGGGGATATACGAGCAGTACTTC.

This clone was seen once. This rearrangement joins TRBV19 to TRBJ1-1; tentative D call: TRBD1 (6 bases). There are 15 residues in the CDR3. V lost 7 bases and J 3 bases, leaving 18 bases between the germline ends. Per germline, CDR1 LNHDA and CDR2 SQIVND (reference sequence). CDR3 loop: CASKPRGGTDTEAFF. In nucleotides, the CDR3 is TGTGCCAGTAAACCTCGAGGGGGTACGGACACTGAAGCTTTCTTT.

This clone was counted many times. This specimen includes other DNA sequences encoding the same CDR3. DNA for the CDR3: TGCGCCAGCAGCTTGGACAGCTACTCCTACAATGAGCAGTTCTTC. The encoded protein is CASSLDSYSYNEQFF. The chain couples TRBV5-1 to TRBJ2-1; D is uncertain. V lost 0 bases and J lost 0, with 7 bases in between. Germline V CDR1 and CDR2: SGHRS, YFSETQ. The CDR3 runs to 15 residues.

The chain links TRBV7-8 to TRBJ2-5; perhaps D is TRBD1 or TRBD2 (6 bases each). The J call may be wrong; the DNA end is better matched by TRBJ2-7. The germline V gene has CDR1 SGHVS and CDR2 FQNEAQ. The length of the CDR3 is 14 residues. CDR3 sequence: CASSLVGGPYEQYF. The CDR3 bases are TGTGCCAGCAGCTTAGTGGGGGGCCCCTACGAGCAGTACTTC.